The T cell receptor beta chain described here comes from a study of cytomegalovirus exposure and HLA in healthy donors (dated by TCRdb to about 2017). Regarding the research as a whole: An earlier analysis of some 600 of the donors reported around 280 Gb of sequence data and 117 million unique TCR beta sequences obtained from around 190 million T cells. Around 330 gigabases of sequencing data and 91 million or so unique TCR sequences made up an early release that covered 640 HLA-typed donors. Among the roughly 410 genotyped donors, around 81% belonged to the genetic ancestry cluster associated with self-reported Caucasian donors. The study aimed to test whether signatures of past pathogen exposure could be identified by cataloging public T cell receptors. The study profiled the T cell repertoires of 666 subjects by immunosequencing and related them to cytomegalovirus serostatus. Along with the roughly 670-subject first cohort, a separate validation cohort of over a hundred different subjects was used. High-throughput TCR immunosequencing, statistical association of individual TCRs with disease status, and machine learning were combined to predict cytomegalovirus infection status. To study patterns of TCR occurrence, a later analysis re-analyzed previously published TCR beta repertoires from hundreds of donors and added high-resolution HLA genotyping. In the later analysis, no new phenotypic data were used to find candidate immune exposures; instead, reliance was placed on TCR beta sequences and their occurrence across donors. An earlier analysis of some 600 of the donors applied high-throughput TCR beta sequencing to assess whether each TCR beta V gene segment acted as functional or pseudogenic. Alongside the repertoire data, information on donor age, sex, ethnicity and CMV serostatus was compiled. Genome-wide SNP genotypes for about 60% of the 666 donors were used in a later genetic analysis, which treated that subset as a discovery cohort. All discovery cohort repertoires had been generated using a single sequencing platform. Class I and class II HLA loci were covered by the typing at four-digit resolution. Typing coverage differed by locus: A, B, C, DRB1 and DQB1 were typed in roughly 620-630 donors, DQA1 in about 560, DPA1 in 600 to 610, and DPB1 in approximately 450. A handful of DR-DQ haplotypes were treated as single units for association and clustering because of strong linkage in the cohort. Among some 400 genotyped donors of the cohort, an average of about 240,000 unique TCR beta nucleotide sequences was sequenced per donor, of which about 19% were non-productive. Results the study describes overall, beyond this receptor: A later analysis found that most CMV-associated TCR beta chains appeared HLA-restricted, with HLA associations seemingly driven largely by CMV exposure. Linkage disequilibrium might explain the correlated functional status among segregating V segments, but an unknown experimental factor could not be excluded. Cytomegalovirus status was reported to be diagnosed by the classifier with high specificity and sensitivity in both the original and validation cohorts. In a later analysis, several top co-occurrence clusters were reported to appear linked to parvovirus B19, influenza, CMV and Epstein-Barr virus. Assigning TCR associations to individual alleles was difficult when HLA alleles, especially DR and DQ, strongly co-occurred. In an earlier analysis of under 600 of the donors, most TCR beta V segments were observed in productive rearrangements about 90% or about 30% of the time, broadly matching IMGT annotations. In a later analysis, HLA-associated TCR beta chains showed more clonal expansion and lower generation probabilities than non-associated chains that were equally common. Some IMGT-functional V segments, including TRBV6-2 and TRBV6-3, could not be distinguished by the 87-base-pair reads and were therefore excluded. Specific HLA alleles were associated with some 15,000 TCR beta sequences at a false discovery rate of 0.05 in a later analysis. A further reported finding was that TCR beta sequences accurately predicted the HLA-A and HLA-B alleles for most subjects in the first cohort. According to a later analysis, TCR association rates differed among HLA loci, with DRB1 alleles showing the most associated TCRs and HLA-C alleles showing the fewest. An association between a missense DCLRE1C variant and V-gene and J-gene trimming of TCR beta chains was found in a later genetic analysis and replicated in an independent cohort. While some public TCRs were present in many individuals, most TCR sequences turned up only very rarely across donors. Only TCR beta chains were sequenced in this cohort, and the absence of alpha or paired-chain data limited detectable features. A group of highly shared sequence variants was considered likely to be a technical artifact of the sequencing pipeline. About 15 rarely observed V segments, including chromosome 9 orphons, were excluded from the earlier analysis of several hundred of the donors because counts were too low. For the cohort, immune exposure information was limited to CMV serostatus. In vitro tests confirmed that a few of the cytomegalovirus-associated TCR beta chains recognize cytomegalovirus antigens. Compared with the roughly 600-donor mean, donors in an Asian-associated ancestry cluster had fewer N-insertions in productive TCRs, according to a later genetic analysis. Because HLA typing was unavailable for some donors at each locus, only the typed subset was used in association tests. The study listed approximately 160 TCR beta chains as associated with cytomegalovirus. According to the authors, the approach could potentially be generalized to other disease states and immunological phenotypes. Presence/absence analyses assumed roughly uniform sequencing depth across donors, an assumption that may not hold.

Library construction relied on the immunoSEQ multiplex PCR assay. For the multiplex PCR, a mixture combining 60 forward primers for TCR Vbeta segments and 13 reverse primers for TCR Jbeta segments was used. A multiplex PCR assay on genomic DNA amplified the CDR3 region of rearranged TCR beta genes. Amplified TCR beta libraries were sequenced as 87-base-pair reads on the Illumina HiSeq System. The published analysis was carried out like this. A later analysis tallied around 80 million unique TCR beta chains across the 666 repertoires, and approximately 9.9 million of those chains were shared by two or more donors. Raw reads were error-corrected and collapsed into unique sequences with a nearest-neighbor algorithm that merged closely related sequences to remove PCR and sequencing errors. To assign V, D and J gene segments, CDR3 sequences were aligned to IMGT reference sequences. For a sequence to be retained, a match of at least six nucleotides to both a V gene segment and a J gene segment was required. A rearrangement counted as productive if the CDR3 had no stop codons and remained in frame with V and J, and every other rearrangement counted as non-productive. CDR3 was defined according to IMGT convention as the region running from the second conserved V-encoded cysteine to the conserved J-encoded phenylalanine. The earlier analysis of about 640 of the donors excluded any sequence lacking an unambiguous match to a single V gene segment. In an earlier analysis of 587 of the donors, V segments were called functional above 56.7% productive rearrangements and were called segregating when the between-donor standard deviation exceeded 5%. A statistical classification framework was developed to diagnose cytomegalovirus status using the catalog of TCR beta chain sequences. In a later analysis, TCR nucleotide sequences were compared against IMGT/GENE-DB human TR gene sequences so that V and J genes could be assigned. In a later analysis, CDR3 sequences and most-parsimonious VDJ recombination scenarios were assigned using the TCRdist pipeline. In a later analysis, each TCR beta chain was defined by its CDR3 amino acid sequence together with its V-gene family, and reads lacking a unique V-gene family were excluded. As a way to deal with suspected cross-contamination and a sequencing artifact, a later analysis dropped over 550 nucleotide sequences that were highly shared and had low generation probability. In a later analysis, a clonal expansion index for each public chain was calculated from normalized within-repertoire ranks of inferred template counts. In a later analysis, generation probabilities were computed with a VDJ recombination model fitted to out-of-frame rearrangements, and the resulting probabilities were checked against IGoR. Hypergeometric tests were used in a later analysis to score TCR-TCR, TCR-HLA and TCR-CMV co-occurrence, with a repertoire-size bias correction applied to the TCR pairs. In a later analysis, false discovery rates were estimated by permuting HLA or CMV assignments 20 times. In a later analysis, co-occurring TCRs were grouped using DBSCAN, with TCRdist sequence similarity added in when clustering inside HLA-allele-positive subsets. Repertoires with fewer than 30,000 or more than 120,000 public chains, plus five repertoires with anomalous nucleotide sharing, were excluded from co-occurrence clustering. TCRdb's version of the immuneACCESS table is confined to in-frame rearrangements and falls short of the full clone set. An unresolved V gene accounts for under half of the shortfall where checked; the remainder is of unknown origin. V, J and clone size were drawn from that table, and D and trimming were deduced from the DNA. This sample's table has entries for 220,000 or so clones. The ten largest clonotypes hold roughly 1.2% of the sample.

In total, 600 or so healthy bone marrow donors made up the cohort. At the time of sampling, every cohort member was nominally healthy, though immune exposures that went unrecorded were likely present. The donor was CMV seropositive and belonged to the group of 250 to 300 seropositive cohort members. Each donor provided a peripheral blood sample, and peripheral blood mononuclear cells were used for TCR beta sequencing. Genomic DNA extraction from the blood cell samples was performed with the Qiagen DNeasy Blood Extraction Kit. Looking up the germline V gene (reference sequence) yields CDR1 MNHNY and CDR2 SVGAGI. Trimming removed 0 bases from V and 5 bases from J; the gene matches leave 9 bases unexplained. From the cysteine through the phenylalanine, the CDR3 covers 16 amino acids. CDR3 DNA only is kept here, 48 bases in frame from base 1. Worth noting for this clone: This clone's antigen is unknown.

Material: PBMCs. The sequence was obtained from a girl aged 2 to 9 in good health and CMV-seropositive. The V and J genes are TRBV6-6 and TRBJ1-2; 7 nucleotides in the junction match TRBD1. For the CDR3, the sequence is CASSYSGQMMQYGYTF. The DNA reads as follows: TGTGCCAGCAGTTACTCGGGACAGATGATGCAGTATGGCTACACCTTC.